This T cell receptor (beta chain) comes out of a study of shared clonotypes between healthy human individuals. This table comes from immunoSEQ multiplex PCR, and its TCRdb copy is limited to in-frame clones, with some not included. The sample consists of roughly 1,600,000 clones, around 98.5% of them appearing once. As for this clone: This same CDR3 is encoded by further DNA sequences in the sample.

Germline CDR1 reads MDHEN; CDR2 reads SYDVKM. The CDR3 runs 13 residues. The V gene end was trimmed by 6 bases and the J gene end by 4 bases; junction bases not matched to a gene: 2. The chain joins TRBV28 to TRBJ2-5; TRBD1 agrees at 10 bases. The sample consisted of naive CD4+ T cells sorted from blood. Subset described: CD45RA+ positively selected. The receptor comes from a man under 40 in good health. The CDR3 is CASRGQGRETQYF. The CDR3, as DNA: TGTGCCAGCAGGGGACAGGGGCGAGAGACCCAGTACTTC. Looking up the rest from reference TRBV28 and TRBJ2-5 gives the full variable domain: DVKVTQSSRYLVKRTGEKVFLECVQDMDHENMFWYRQDPGLGLRLIYFSYDVKMKEKGDIPEGYSVSREKKERFSLILESASTNQTSMYLCASRGQGRETQYFGPGTRLLVL.